This TCR beta chain was captured in a study of T cells in Graves' hyperthyroidism and ophthalmopathy. Study results and limitations: Most expanded thyroid clonotypes above 0.001 recurred in blood.

This clonotype was recorded many times. Antigen unknown. RNA transcripts served as the template for amplifying TCR beta CDR3 regions. The TCR CDR3 was amplified in a first-round RT-PCR using the HTBI primer set. TCRdb re-called the multiplex PCR reads with MiXCR, one entry per CDR3 protein. The sample records some 350,000 distinct CDR3 sequences, roughly 15% being singletons. Sequenced: blood. The sequence derives from a woman aged 55-69 years with Graves' ophthalmopathy.

CDR3 region: CASSAVEPQYF. Here the CDR3 DNA reads TGTGCCAGCAGTGCTGTGGAACCGCAGTACTTC. The J gene is TRBJ2-7, the V gene TRBV6-1; D is unresolved. Deletions cut 4 bases from V and 9 bases from J, with 10 bases between. Germline V lookup: CDR1 MNHNS, CDR2 SASEGT. CDR3 size: 11 residues.